This T cell receptor beta chain was sequenced in a study of blood T cell repertoires in COVID-19. Study-level background: Sites across the United States, Italy and Spain contributed samples from acute and convalescent COVID-19. PBMCs, B-cell-depleted T cells, or T cells provided the cDNA or gDNA that made up the material.

Authors' data handling: Cell counts per sample came from amplifying reference gene primers. The repertoire was sequenced with immunoSEQ multiplex PCR; TCRdb's copy has only in-frame clones and lacks some. That table is the source of V, J and clone size, and D and trimming were worked out from the DNA. The repertoire holds 150,000 to 200,000 clones, with around 84% as singletons. CDR1 and CDR2 from the germline V gene are SQVTM and ANQGSEA. Trimming took 2 bases from V and 1 from J, leaving 12 bases between them. The CDR3 is made up of 14 amino acids. The chain carries TRBV29-1 and TRBJ2-7; weak D call: TRBD1 (7 bases). The clonotype originates from a man aged 35 to 55 with active or convalescent COVID-19. The source material was peripheral blood. The CDR3 DNA follows: TGCAGCGTTGAATCCCCAGGGGGGTCCTACGAGCAGTACTTC. It is translated as CSVESPGGSYEQYF.